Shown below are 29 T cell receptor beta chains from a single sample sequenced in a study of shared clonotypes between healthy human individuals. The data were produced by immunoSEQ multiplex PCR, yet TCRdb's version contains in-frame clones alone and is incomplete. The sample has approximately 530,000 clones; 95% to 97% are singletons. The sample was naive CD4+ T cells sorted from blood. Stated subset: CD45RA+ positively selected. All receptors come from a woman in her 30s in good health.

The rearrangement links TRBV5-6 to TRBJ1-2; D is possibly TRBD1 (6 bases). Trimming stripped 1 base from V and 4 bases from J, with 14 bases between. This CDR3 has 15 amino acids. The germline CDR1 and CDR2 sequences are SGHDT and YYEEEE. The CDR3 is CASSLYGGLRYGYTF. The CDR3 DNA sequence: TGTGCCAGCAGCTTGTACGGGGGCCTGCGCTATGGCTACACCTTC.

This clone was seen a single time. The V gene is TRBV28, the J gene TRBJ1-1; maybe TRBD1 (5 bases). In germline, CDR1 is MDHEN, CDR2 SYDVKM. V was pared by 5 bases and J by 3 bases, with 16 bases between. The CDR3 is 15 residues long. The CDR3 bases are TGTGCCAGCAGTCCTTCAGACAGCGGCGACACTGAAGCTTTCTTT. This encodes CASSPSDSGDTEAFF.

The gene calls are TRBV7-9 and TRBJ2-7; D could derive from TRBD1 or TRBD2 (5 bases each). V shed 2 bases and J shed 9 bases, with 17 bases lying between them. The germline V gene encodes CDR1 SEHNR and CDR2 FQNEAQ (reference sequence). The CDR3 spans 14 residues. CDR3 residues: CASSLSPGPPSQYF. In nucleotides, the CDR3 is TGTGCCAGCAGCTTATCACCGGGACCCCCTTCGCAGTACTTC. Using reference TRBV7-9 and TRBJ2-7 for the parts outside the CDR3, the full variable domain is DTGVSQNPRHKITKRGQNVTFRCDPISEHNRLYWYRQTLGQGPEFLTYFQNEAQLEKSRLLSDRFSAERPKGSFSTLEIQRTEQGDSAMYLCASSLSPGPPSQYFGPGTRLTVT.

The CDR3 nucleotides are TGTGCCAGTAGTATAGACAGGGATGGATCCTACGAGCAGTACTTC. This gives the protein CASSIDRDGSYEQYF. The chain combines TRBV19 with TRBJ2-7; a weak D match, TRBD1 (5 bases). The CDR3 covers 15 residues. The germline gives CDR1 LNHDA, CDR2 SQIVND (reference sequence). The germline V and J ends were trimmed by 0 bases and 1 base, with 10 bases remaining between them.

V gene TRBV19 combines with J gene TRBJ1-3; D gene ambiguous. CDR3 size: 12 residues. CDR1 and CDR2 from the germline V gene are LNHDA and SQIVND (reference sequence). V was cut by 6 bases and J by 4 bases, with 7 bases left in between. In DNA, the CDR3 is TGTGCCAGTAGCTCGGTAGGAAACACCATATATTTT. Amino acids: CASSSVGNTIYF.

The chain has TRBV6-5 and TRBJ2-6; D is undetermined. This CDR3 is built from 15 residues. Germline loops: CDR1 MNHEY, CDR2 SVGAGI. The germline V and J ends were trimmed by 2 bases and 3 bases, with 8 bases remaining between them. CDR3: CASSYDLGGANVLTF. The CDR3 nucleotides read TGTGCCAGCAGTTACGACCTCGGTGGGGCCAACGTCCTGACTTTC.

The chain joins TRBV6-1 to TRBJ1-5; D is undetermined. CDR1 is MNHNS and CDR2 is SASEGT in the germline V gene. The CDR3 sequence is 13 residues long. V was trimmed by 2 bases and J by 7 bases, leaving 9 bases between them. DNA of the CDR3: TGTGCCAGCAGTGAATCGGGTGGGCAGCCCCAGCATTTT. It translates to CASSESGGQPQHF.

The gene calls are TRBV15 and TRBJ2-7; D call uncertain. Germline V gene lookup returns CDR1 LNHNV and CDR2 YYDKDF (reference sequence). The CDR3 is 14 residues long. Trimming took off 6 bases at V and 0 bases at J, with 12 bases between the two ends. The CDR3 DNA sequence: TGTGCCACCAGTACCTCGATAGGCTCCTACGAGCAGTACTTC. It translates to CATSTSIGSYEQYF.

In DNA form, the CDR3 reads TGTGCCGGACGGGACGTCTACTCGGGGGAGCAGTACTTC. This translates into CAGRDVYSGEQYF. V and J are TRBV6-1 and TRBJ2-7; perhaps D is TRBD1 or TRBD2 (5 bases each). Trimming cost V 11 bases and J 7 bases, with 21 bases left between them. This CDR3 has 13 residues. Germline V gene data show CDR1 as MNHNS and CDR2 as SASEGT.

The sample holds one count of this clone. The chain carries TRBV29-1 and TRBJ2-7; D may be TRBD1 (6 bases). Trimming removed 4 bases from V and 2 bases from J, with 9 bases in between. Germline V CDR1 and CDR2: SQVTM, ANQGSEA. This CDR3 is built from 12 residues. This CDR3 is CSVGWGPYEQYF. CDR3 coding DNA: TGCAGCGTTGGATGGGGGCCCTACGAGCAGTACTTC.

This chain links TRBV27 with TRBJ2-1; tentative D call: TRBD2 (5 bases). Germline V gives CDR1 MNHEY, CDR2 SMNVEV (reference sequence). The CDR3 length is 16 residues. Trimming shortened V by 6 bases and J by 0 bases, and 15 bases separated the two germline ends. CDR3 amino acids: CASSLRRGSSYNEQFF. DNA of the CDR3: TGTGCCAGCAGCTTGCGCCGGGGTAGCTCCTACAATGAGCAGTTCTTC.

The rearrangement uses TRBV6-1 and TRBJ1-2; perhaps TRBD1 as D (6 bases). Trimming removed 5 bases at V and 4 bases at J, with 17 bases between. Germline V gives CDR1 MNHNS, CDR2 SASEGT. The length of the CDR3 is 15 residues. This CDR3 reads CASSQGLDFIYGYTF. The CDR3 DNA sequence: TGTGCCAGCAGTCAGGGGCTAGACTTTATCTATGGCTACACCTTC.

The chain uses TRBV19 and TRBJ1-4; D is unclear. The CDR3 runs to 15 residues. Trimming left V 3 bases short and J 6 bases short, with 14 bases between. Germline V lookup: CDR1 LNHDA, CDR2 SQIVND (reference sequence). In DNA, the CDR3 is TGTGCCAGTAGTATCGGGTCTCGCGAGCATGAAAAACTGTTTTTT. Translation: CASSIGSREHEKLFF.

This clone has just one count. The CDR3 nucleotides read TGCGCCAGCAGCGGCAGGGAAGCAACTGAAGCTTTCTTT. This codes for CASSGREATEAFF. This chain connects TRBV5-1 to TRBJ1-1; maybe TRBD1 (5 bases). Trimming took off 4 bases at V and 5 bases at J, with 12 bases between the two ends. CDR3 length: 13 amino acids. Germline V lookup: CDR1 SGHRS, CDR2 YFSETQ.

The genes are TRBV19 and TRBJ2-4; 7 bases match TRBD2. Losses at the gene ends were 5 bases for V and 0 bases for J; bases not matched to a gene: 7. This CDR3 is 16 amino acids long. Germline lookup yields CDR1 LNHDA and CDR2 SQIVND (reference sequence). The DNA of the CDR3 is TGTGCCAGTAGTGAGAGGACTAGACTAGCCAAAAACATTCAGTACTTC. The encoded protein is CASSERTRLAKNIQYF. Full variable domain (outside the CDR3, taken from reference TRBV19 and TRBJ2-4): DGGITQSPKYLFRKEGQNVTLSCEQNLNHDAMYWYRQDPGQGLRLIYYSQIVNDFQKGDIAEGYSVSREKKESFPLTVTSAQKNPTAFYLCASSERTRLAKNIQYFGAGTRLSVL.

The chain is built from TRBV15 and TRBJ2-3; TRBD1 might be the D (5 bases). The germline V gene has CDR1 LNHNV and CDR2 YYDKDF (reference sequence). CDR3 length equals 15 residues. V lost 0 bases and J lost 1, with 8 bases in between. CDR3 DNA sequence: TGTGCCACCAGCAGAGACAGGGCGGGCACAGATACGCAGTATTTT. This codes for CATSRDRAGTDTQYF.

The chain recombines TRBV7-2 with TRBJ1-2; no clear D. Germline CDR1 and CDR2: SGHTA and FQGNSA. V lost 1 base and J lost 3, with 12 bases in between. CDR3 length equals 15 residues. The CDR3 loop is CASSLVWNSYYGYTF. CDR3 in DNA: TGTGCCAGCAGCTTAGTGTGGAACAGTTACTATGGCTACACCTTC.

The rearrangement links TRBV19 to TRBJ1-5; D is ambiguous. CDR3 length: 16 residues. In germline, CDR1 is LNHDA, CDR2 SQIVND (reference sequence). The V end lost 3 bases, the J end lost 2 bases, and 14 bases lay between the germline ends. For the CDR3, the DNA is TGTGCCAGTAGTATTAGCGGTCCCGGAGGCAATCAGCCCCAGCATTTT. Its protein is CASSISGPGGNQPQHF.

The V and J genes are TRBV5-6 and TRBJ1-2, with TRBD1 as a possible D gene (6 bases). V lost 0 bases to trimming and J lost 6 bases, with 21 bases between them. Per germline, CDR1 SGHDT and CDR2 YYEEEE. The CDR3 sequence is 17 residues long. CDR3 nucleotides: TGTGCCAGCAGCTTGGCCAACTCGGCCAGGGGCCTCGATGGCTACACCTTC. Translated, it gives CASSLANSARGLDGYTF.

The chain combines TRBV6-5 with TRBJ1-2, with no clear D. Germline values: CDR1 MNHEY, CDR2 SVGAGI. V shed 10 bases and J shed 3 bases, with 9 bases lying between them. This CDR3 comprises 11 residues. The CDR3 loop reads CATRRHYGYTF. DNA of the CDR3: TGTGCCACCCGCCGGCACTATGGCTACACCTTC.

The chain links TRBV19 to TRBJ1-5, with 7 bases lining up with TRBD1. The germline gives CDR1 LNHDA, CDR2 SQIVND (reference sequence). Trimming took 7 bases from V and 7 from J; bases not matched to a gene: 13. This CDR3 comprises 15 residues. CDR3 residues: CASTGSGGWLQPQHF. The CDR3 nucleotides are TGTGCCAGTACCGGATCAGGGGGTTGGCTGCAGCCCCAGCATTTT. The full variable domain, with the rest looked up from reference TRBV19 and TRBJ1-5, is DGGITQSPKYLFRKEGQNVTLSCEQNLNHDAMYWYRQDPGQGLRLIYYSQIVNDFQKGDIAEGYSVSREKKESFPLTVTSAQKNPTAFYLCASTGSGGWLQPQHFGDGTRLSIL.

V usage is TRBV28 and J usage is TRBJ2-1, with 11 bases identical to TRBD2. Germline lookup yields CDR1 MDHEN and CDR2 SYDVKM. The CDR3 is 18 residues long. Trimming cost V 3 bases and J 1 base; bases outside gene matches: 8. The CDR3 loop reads CASSFTELAGVSYNEQFF. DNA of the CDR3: TGTGCCAGCAGTTTTACCGAACTAGCGGGAGTATCCTACAATGAGCAGTTCTTC.

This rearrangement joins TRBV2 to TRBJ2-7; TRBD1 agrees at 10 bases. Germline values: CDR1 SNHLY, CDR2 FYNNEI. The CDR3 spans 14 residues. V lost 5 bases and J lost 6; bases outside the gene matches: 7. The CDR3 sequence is CASSPGTGDGEQYF. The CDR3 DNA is TGTGCCAGCAGTCCCGGGACAGGGGATGGCGAGCAGTACTTC.

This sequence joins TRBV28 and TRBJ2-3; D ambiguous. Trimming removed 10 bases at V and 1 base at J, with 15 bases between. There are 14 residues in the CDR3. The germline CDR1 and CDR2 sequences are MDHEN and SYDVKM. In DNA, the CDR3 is TGTGCCAACTCAAAACCTGGTGGCACAGATACGCAGTATTTT. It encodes CANSKPGGTDTQYF.

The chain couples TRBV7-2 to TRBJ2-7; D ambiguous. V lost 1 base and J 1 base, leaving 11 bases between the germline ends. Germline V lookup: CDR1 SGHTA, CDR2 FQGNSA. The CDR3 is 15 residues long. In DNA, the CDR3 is TGTGCCAGCAGCTTAGTTCTATCTGAATCCTACGAGCAGTACTTC. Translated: CASSLVLSESYEQYF.

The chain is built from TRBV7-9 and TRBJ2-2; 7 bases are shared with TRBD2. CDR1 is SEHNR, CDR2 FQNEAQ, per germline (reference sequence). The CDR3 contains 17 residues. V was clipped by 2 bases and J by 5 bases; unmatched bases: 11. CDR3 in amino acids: CASSLIPAGSRTGELFF. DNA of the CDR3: TGTGCCAGCAGCTTAATTCCAGCGGGATCCCGAACCGGGGAGCTGTTTTTT.

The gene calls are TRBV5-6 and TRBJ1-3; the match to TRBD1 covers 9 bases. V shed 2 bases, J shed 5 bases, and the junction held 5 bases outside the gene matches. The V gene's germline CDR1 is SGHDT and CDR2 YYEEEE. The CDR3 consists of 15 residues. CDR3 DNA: TGTGCCAGCAGCTTACAACAGGGGGCCAGAAACACCATATATTTT. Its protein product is CASSLQQGARNTIYF. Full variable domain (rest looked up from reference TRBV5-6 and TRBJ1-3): DAGVTQSPTHLIKTRGQQVTLRCSPKSGHDTVSWYQQALGQGPQFIFQYYEEEERQRGNFPDRFSGHQFPNYSSELNVNALLLGDSALYLCASSLQQGARNTIYFGEGSWLTVV.

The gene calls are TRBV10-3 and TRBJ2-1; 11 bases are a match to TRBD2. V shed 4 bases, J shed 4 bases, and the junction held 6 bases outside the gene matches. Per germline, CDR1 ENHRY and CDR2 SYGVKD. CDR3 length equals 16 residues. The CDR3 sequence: CAISGTGTSGYNEQFF. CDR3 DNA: TGTGCCATCAGTGGCACCGGGACTAGCGGTTACAATGAGCAGTTCTTC.

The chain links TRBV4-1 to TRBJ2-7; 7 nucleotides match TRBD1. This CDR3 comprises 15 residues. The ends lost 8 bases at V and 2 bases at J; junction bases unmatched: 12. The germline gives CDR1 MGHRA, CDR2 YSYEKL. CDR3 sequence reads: CASAHPGQKTYEQYF. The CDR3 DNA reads TGCGCCAGCGCCCACCCGGGACAGAAGACCTACGAGCAGTACTTC.